One and the same sample provided the 12 T cell receptor beta chains below, sequenced in a study of CD8 T cell repertoires and HIV-1 epitope variants (dated by TCRdb to about 2020). The antigens these receptors bind are not known. The library came from the immunoSEQ multiplex PCR assay. This immuneACCESS table, as held by TCRdb, lists in-frame sequences with V and J called but not all clones. Of the missing ones, under half trace to an unresolved V gene in checked studies; the others have no known cause. For this sample there are just over 7,000 clones; around three fifths appear just once. The top ten clones comprise 35% to 50% of the sample. The sequencing sample was made of cultured CD8+ T cells derived from PBMCs. These receptors originate from a male donor with HIV.

The CDR3 nucleotides are TGTGCCAGCGGCCGGGGGTTAGATGAGCAGTTCTTC. It yields the protein CASGRGLDEQFF. The J gene is TRBJ2-1, the V gene TRBV19; D is perhaps TRBD2 (6 bases). The CDR3 covers 12 residues. With 9 bases removed from V and 8 bases from J, the gap between germline ends came to 14 bases. Germline V gene sequence: CDR1 LNHDA, CDR2 SQIVND (reference sequence). The variable domain in full, completed from reference TRBV19 and TRBJ2-1, reads DGGITQSPKYLFRKEGQNVTLSCEQNLNHDAMYWYRQDPGQGLRLIYYSQIVNDFQKGDIAEGYSVSREKKESFPLTVTSAQKNPTAFYLCASGRGLDEQFFGPGTRLTVL.

The gene calls are TRBV27 and TRBJ2-5, with TRBD2 matching 10 bases. This CDR3 contains 15 residues. V lost 2 bases to trimming and J lost 5 bases; unmatched junction nucleotides: 5. The germline gives CDR1 MNHEY, CDR2 SMNVEV (reference sequence). CDR3 in DNA: TGTGCCAGCAGTTTAGGTAGCGGGAGGTGGGAGACCCAGTACTTC. As protein: CASSLGSGRWETQYF.

This chain links TRBV7-9 with TRBJ2-1; 7 bases are shared with TRBD2. V shed 1 base and J 1 base; nucleotides not matched to a gene: 4. CDR3 length: 16 amino acids. Germline V CDR1 and CDR2: SEHNR, FQNEAQ (reference sequence). This CDR3 reads CASSLEGGRSYNEQFF. The CDR3 nucleotides read TGTGCCAGCAGCTTAGAGGGCGGGAGATCCTACAATGAGCAGTTCTTC.

The V and J genes are TRBV5-4 and TRBJ2-2; maybe TRBD2 (5 bases). Germline-derived CDR1 and CDR2 are SGHNT and YYREEE (reference sequence). CDR3 size: 14 residues. Trimming stripped 0 bases from V and 6 bases from J, with 9 bases between. The CDR3 here is CASSLDRGSGELFF. CDR3 in DNA: TGTGCCAGCAGCTTGGATCGAGGGTCCGGGGAGCTGTTTTTT.

As concerns this clone: A junction end diverges from the germline sequence, so it may reflect a read error. V gene TRBV6-1 combines with J gene TRBJ2-7; D possibly uses TRBD1 or TRBD2 (6 bases each). The germline V gene has CDR1 MNHNS and CDR2 SASEGT. The CDR3 totals 13 residues. CDR3 DNA: TGTGCCAGCAGTGAAGCGCTAGTCACAGGGAGGAACTTC. As protein: CASSEALVTGRNF.

The rearrangement uses TRBV11-2 and TRBJ2-7; D possibly uses TRBD1 or TRBD2 (6 bases each). V was cut by 0 bases and J by 0 bases, with 15 bases left in between. CDR3 size: 17 residues. Per germline, CDR1 SGHAT and CDR2 FQNNGV. The CDR3 sequence is CASSLDRGEKGSYEQYF. CDR3 bases: TGTGCCAGCAGCTTAGATAGGGGGGAAAAAGGCTCCTACGAGCAGTACTTC.

This chain joins TRBV5-1 and TRBJ2-5; D is unresolved. The CDR3 loop spans 11 amino acids. Trimming took off 1 base at V and 3 bases at J, with 1 base between the two ends. Per the germline V gene, CDR1 is SGHRS and CDR2 is YFSETQ. The CDR3 DNA follows: TGCGCCAGCAGCTTGAAAGAGACCCAGTACTTC. Amino acid sequence: CASSLKETQYF.

This clone was counted only a few times. V usage is TRBV30 and J usage is TRBJ1-2; D unresolved. Trimming shortened V by 6 bases and J by 6 bases, and 8 bases separated the two germline ends. Per germline, CDR1 GTSNPN and CDR2 SVGIG (reference sequence). The CDR3 runs 10 residues. The CDR3 loop reads CACPVNGYTF. The CDR3 nucleotides are TGTGCCTGCCCAGTGAATGGCTACACCTTC.

This clone was observed a handful of times. V usage is TRBV5-6 and J usage is TRBJ2-7; 9 nucleotides line up with TRBD1. CDR1 and CDR2 from the germline V gene are SGHDT and YYEEEE. The CDR3 length is 14 residues. With 3 bases clipped from V and 2 bases from J, the junction kept 3 bases outside the gene matches. CDR3: CASSWDRAPYEQYF. CDR3 coding DNA: TGTGCCAGCAGCTGGGACAGGGCCCCCTACGAGCAGTACTTC.

The chain is built from TRBV9 and TRBJ1-1; D gene ambiguous. This CDR3 comprises 14 residues. Germline V gene sequence: CDR1 SGDLS, CDR2 YYNGEE. Trimming shortened V by 3 bases and J by 6 bases, and 15 bases separated the two germline ends. This CDR3 reads CASSAESGVSEAFF. The CDR3 DNA is TGTGCCAGCAGCGCGGAATCCGGGGTCTCTGAAGCTTTCTTT.

The chain uses TRBV7-9 and TRBJ2-1, with TRBD1 matching over 11 bases. Per the germline V gene, CDR1 is SEHNR and CDR2 is FQNEAQ (reference sequence). The CDR3 contains 14 residues. With V trimmed by 6 bases and J by 8 bases, 6 bases remained unmatched. This chain's CDR3 is CASRVDRGLDEQFF. The CDR3 DNA reads as TGTGCCAGCAGGGTGGACAGGGGGCTTGATGAGCAGTTCTTC.

The V call is TRBV5-1, the J call TRBJ1-1; D remains ambiguous. Trimming removed 1 base at V and 0 bases at J, with 13 bases between. The CDR3 contains 16 residues. CDR1 and CDR2 (germline): SGHRS, YFSETQ. The CDR3 loop reads CASSLIPPTLNTEAFF. In DNA form, the CDR3 reads TGCGCCAGCAGCTTGATCCCGCCCACCTTGAACACTGAAGCTTTCTTT.